One TCR beta chain is described in this entry. Its antigen is unknown. One end of the junction varies from germline; a read error may be responsible. The germline V gene encodes CDR1 SEHNR and CDR2 FQNEAQ (reference sequence). The CDR3 consists of 12 residues. This sample was included in a study of cytomegalovirus exposure and HLA in healthy donors. The PCR employed 60 Vbeta primers together with 13 Jbeta primers. Per the original methods: The authors later counted 70 million to 85 million unique TCR beta chains, some 12 million of them shared. Some clones are missing from TCRdb's copy, which holds only in-frame ones; the method was immunoSEQ multiplex PCR. That table furnishes V, J and clone size, whereas the DNA furnished D and trimming. Of about 190,000 clones in the sample, roughly 80% are singletons; the top ten hold less than 4%. Study-wide findings and caveats: Within an earlier analysis, most TCR beta V segments proved productive either about 90% or about 30% of the time.

The clonotype comes from a woman under 40 in good health and CMV-seropositive. The sample comprised PBMCs. J is TRBJ2-7 and V is TRBV7-9; TRBD1 is a possible D gene (5 bases). CDR3 nucleotide sequence: TGTTCCAGCAGCACTCAGGGTCACGAGCAGTACTTC. It encodes CSSSTQGHEQYF. The whole variable domain, remainder taken from reference TRBV7-9 and TRBJ2-7, is DTGVSQNPRHKITKRGQNVTFRCDPISEHNRLYWYRQTLGQGPEFLTYFQNEAQLEKSRLLSDRFSAERPKGSFSTLEIQRTEQGDSAMYLCSSSTQGHEQYFGPGTRLTVT.